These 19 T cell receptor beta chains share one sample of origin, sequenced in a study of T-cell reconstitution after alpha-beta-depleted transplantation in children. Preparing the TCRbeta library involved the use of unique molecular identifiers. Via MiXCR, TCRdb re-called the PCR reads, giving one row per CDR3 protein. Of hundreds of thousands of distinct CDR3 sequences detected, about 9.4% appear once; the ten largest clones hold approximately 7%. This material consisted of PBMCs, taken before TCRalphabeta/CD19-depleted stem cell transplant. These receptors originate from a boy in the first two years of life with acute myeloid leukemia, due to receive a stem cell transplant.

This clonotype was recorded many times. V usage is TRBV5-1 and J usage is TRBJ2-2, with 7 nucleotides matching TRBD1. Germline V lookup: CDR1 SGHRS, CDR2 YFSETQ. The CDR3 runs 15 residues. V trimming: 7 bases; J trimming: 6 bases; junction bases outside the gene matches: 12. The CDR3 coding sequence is TGCGCCAGCTCCTGGGGTCGGCAGGGGGCCGGGGAGCTGTTTTTT. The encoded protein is CASSWGRQGAGELFF.

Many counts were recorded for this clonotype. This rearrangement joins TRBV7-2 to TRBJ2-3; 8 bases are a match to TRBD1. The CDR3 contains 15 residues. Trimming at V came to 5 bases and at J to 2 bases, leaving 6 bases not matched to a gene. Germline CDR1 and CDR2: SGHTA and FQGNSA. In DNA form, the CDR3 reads TGTGCCAGCAGCGTCGACAGGGGATACACAGATACGCAGTATTTT. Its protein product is CASSVDRGYTDTQYF.

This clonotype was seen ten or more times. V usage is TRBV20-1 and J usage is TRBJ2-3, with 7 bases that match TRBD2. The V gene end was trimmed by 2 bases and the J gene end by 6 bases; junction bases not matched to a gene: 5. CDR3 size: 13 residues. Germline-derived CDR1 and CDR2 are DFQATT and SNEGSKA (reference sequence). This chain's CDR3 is CSARQSGADTQYF. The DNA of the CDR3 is TGCAGTGCTAGACAGAGCGGGGCGGATACGCAGTATTTT.

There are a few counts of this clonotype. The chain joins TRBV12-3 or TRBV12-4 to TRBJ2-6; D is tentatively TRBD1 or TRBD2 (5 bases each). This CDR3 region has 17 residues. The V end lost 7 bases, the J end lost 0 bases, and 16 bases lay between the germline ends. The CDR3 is CASISPGRSSGANVLTF. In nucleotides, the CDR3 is TGTGCCAGCATTAGTCCGGGACGGAGCTCTGGGGCCAACGTCCTGACTTTC.

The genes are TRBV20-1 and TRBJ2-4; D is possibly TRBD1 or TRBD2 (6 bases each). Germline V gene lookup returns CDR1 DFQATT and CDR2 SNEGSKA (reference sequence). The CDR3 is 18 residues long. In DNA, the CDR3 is TGCTGGGCTAGAAGAGGGCGAGGAGGGGGAGGCGGCAAAAACATTCAGTACTTC. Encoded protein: CWARRGRGGGGGKNIQYF.

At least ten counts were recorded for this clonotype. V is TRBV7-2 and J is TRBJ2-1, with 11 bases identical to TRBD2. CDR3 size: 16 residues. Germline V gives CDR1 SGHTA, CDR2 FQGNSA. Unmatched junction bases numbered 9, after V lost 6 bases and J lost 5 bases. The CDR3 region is CASSSQGLAANNEQFF. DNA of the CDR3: TGTGCCAGCAGTTCCCAGGGACTAGCGGCCAACAATGAGCAGTTCTTC. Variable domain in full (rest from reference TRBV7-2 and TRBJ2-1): GAGVSQSPSNKVTEKGKDVELRCDPISGHTALYWYRQSLGQGLEFLIYFQGNSAPDKSGLPSDRFSAERTGGSVSTLTIQRTQQEDSAVYLCASSSQGLAANNEQFFGPGTRLTVL.

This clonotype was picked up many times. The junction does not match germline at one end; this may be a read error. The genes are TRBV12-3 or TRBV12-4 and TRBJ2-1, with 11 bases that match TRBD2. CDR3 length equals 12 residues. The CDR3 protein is CASSQRGLAARF. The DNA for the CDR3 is TGTGCCAGCAGCCAAAGGGGACTAGCGGCCCGCTTC.

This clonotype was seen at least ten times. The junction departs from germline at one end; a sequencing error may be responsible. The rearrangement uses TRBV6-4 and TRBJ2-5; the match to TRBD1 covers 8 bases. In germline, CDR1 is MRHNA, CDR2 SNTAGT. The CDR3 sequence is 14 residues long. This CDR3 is CASSEDRVCETHYF. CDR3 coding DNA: TGTGCCAGCAGTGAGGACAGGGTTTGCGAGACCCATTACTTC.

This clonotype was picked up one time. The CDR3 sequence is CASSPIHVDQPQHF. In nucleotides, the CDR3 is TGTGCCAGCAGCCCGATCCATGTGGATCAGCCCCAGCATTTT. The J gene is TRBJ1-5, the V gene TRBV7-9, with D uncertain. CDR3 length: 14 amino acids. The V gene's germline CDR1 is SEHNR and CDR2 FQNEAQ (reference sequence). The V and J ends lost 5 bases and 5 bases respectively, with 13 bases between them. The whole variable domain, filled in from reference TRBV7-9 and TRBJ1-5, reads DTGVSQNPRHKITKRGQNVTFRCDPISEHNRLYWYRQTLGQGPEFLTYFQNEAQLEKSRLLSDRFSAERPKGSFSTLEIQRTEQGDSAMYLCASSPIHVDQPQHFGDGTRLSIL.

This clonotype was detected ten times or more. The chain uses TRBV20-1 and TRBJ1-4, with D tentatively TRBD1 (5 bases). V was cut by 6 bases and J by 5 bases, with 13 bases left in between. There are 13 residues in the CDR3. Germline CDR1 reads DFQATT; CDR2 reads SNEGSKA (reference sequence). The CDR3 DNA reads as TGCAGTGCCTGGCGGGGCGGGAATGAAAAACTGTTTTTT. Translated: CSAWRGGNEKLFF.

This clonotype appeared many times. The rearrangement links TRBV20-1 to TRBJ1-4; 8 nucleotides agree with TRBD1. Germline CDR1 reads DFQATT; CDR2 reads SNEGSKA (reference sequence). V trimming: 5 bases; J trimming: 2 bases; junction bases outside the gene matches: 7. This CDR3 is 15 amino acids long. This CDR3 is CSAYDRQGTNEKLFF. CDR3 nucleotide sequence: TGCAGTGCTTACGACCGACAGGGGACTAATGAAAAACTGTTTTTT.

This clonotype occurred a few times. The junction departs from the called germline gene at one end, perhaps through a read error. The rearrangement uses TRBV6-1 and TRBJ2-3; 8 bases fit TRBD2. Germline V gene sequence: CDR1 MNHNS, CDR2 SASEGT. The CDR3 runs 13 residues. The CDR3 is CTSGGGWGGTQYF. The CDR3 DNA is TGCACTAGTGGCGGGGGGTGGGGGGGTACGCAGTATTTT.

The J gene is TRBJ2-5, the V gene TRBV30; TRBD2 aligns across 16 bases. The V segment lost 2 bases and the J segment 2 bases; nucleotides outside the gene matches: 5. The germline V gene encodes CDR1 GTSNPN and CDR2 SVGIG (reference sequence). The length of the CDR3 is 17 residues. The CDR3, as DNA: TGTGCCTGGAGTCCCCCGGGACTAGCGGGGGGGCAAGAGACCCAGTACTTC. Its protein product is CAWSPPGLAGGQETQYF.

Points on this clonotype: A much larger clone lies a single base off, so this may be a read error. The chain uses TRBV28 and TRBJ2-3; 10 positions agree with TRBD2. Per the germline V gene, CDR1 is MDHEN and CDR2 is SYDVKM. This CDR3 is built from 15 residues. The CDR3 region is CAAGRAGGITDKQYF. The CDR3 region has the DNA TGTGCCGCAGGTCGAGCGGGAGGGATCACAGATAAGCAGTATTTT.

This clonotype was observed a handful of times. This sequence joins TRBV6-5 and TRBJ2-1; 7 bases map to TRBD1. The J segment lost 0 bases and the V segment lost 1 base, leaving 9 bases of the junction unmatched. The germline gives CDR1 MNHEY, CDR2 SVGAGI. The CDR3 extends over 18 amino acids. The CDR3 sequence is CASSYYQGGRGSYNEQFF. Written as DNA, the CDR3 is TGTGCCAGCAGTTACTATCAAGGGGGCAGGGGCTCCTACAATGAGCAGTTCTTC.

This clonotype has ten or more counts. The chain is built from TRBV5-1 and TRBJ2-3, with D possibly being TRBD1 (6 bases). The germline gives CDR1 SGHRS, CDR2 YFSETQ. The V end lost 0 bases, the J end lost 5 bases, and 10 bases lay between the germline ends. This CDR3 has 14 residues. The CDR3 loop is CASSLGGPVDTQYF. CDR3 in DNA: TGCGCCAGCAGCTTGGGGGGGCCAGTAGATACGCAGTATTTT.

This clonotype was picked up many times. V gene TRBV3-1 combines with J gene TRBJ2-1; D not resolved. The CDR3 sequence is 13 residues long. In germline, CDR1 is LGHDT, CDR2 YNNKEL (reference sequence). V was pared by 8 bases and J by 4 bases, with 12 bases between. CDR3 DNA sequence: TGTGCCAGCCGGCCAGACGGGTACAATGAGCAGTTCTTC. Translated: CASRPDGYNEQFF.

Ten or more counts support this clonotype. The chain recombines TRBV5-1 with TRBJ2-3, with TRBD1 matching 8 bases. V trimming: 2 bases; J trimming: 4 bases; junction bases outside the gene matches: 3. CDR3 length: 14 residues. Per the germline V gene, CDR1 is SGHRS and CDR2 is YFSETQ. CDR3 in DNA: TGCGCCAGCAGCTTCGGACAGGGTGCAGATACGCAGTATTTT. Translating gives CASSFGQGADTQYF.

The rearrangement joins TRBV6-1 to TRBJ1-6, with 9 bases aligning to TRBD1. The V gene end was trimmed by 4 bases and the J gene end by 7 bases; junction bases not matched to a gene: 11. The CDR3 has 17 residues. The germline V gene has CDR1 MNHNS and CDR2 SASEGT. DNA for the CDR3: TGTGCCAGCAGTGTTTTCCCCGGGACAGGGCAAAATTCACCCCTCCACTTT. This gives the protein CASSVFPGTGQNSPLHF.